This TCR beta chain appears in the sequencing data of a study of shared clonotypes between healthy human individuals. The table came from immunoSEQ multiplex PCR; TCRdb's copy has only in-frame clones and leaves some out. The data contain roughly 2.2 million clones, less than 95% of them seen just once; the ten biggest clones take up around 0.4%. This clone was recorded only once. The CDR3 runs to 14 residues. V was cut by 0 bases and J by 10 bases, with 13 bases left in between. Per the germline V gene, CDR1 is GTSNPN and CDR2 is SVGIG (reference sequence). The receptor's source is a man aged 18-30 years in good health. Some clones in this sample may be carry-over from other donors' samples. The chain combines TRBV30 with TRBJ1-6; D possibly corresponds to TRBD1 (5 bases). Sequences were obtained from naive CD4+ T cells from PBMCs. Subset in this sample: CD45RA+ positively selected. CDR3 nucleotides: TGTGCCTGGAGTGTAGGCCTACGGGACTCACCCCTCCACTTT. This gives the protein CAWSVGLRDSPLHF.